This paragraph reports one T cell receptor (beta chain). Its antigen is currently unknown. CDR1 is SGHDN and CDR2 is FVKESK in the germline V gene. The CDR3 is made up of 14 amino acids. With 2 bases removed from V and 5 bases from J, the gap between germline ends came to 11 bases. From the reads, TCRdb called clonotypes with MiXCR, one entry per CDR3 protein. The data hold 800,000 to 950,000 distinct CDR3 sequences, with 30% to 35% observed a single time. These data come from a study of T cell repertoires in cytomegalovirus infection. Turning to the study itself: Alongside well-studied HLA-B-restricted CMV epitopes, recently identified HLA-C-restricted CMV epitopes were also used. In public TCR beta signatures, there were indications of both CMV infection and matching HLA type.

This clonotype originated in a human donor in good health (CMV status not recorded). Some clones in this sample may be carry-over from other donors' samples. The V call is TRBV14, the J call TRBJ2-3; TRBD2 might be the D (5 bases). The input for sequencing was cultured CD8+ T cells from PBMCs, taken from culture after CMV antigen stimulation. CDR3 DNA: TGTGCCAGCAGCCAATATGGTGGAGGAGATACGCAGTATTTT. Translated: CASSQYGGGDTQYF.